Listed below are T cell receptor beta chains from one sample, sequenced in a study of blood T cell repertoires in COVID-19. Assay: immunoSEQ multiplex PCR; the TCRdb copy retains only in-frame clones and omits some. The data show 250,000 to 300,000 clones, approximately 89% seen once. The sample was peripheral blood. These receptors were taken from a woman aged 65 to 85 with COVID-19, enrolled during active disease. Each CDR3 is given with its conserved first and last residue. The D gene is left open where the match is weak. Clone size is given for some rows only: seen once, a few or many times, or a class if the clone is expanded.

j_gene: TRBJ2-7; abundance: -; d_gene: TRBD1; v_gene: TRBV11-3; CDR3nt: TGTGCCAGCAGCTTTGAATGGGGACAGGGATCCTACGAGCAGTACTTC; CDR3aa: CASSFEWGQGSYEQYF
j_gene: TRBJ2-7; abundance: -; d_gene: -; v_gene: TRBV7-2; CDR3nt: TGTGCCAGCAGCTTAGCGGGAGTTAACTACGAGCAGTACTTC; CDR3aa: CASSLAGVNYEQYF
j_gene: TRBJ1-6; abundance: -; d_gene: -; v_gene: TRBV19; CDR3nt: TGTGCCAGTACCGATATCTGGGGGGGCTCACCCCTCCACTTT; CDR3aa: CASTDIWGGSPLHF
j_gene: TRBJ1-5; abundance: -; d_gene: TRBD1; v_gene: TRBV7-9; CDR3nt: TGTGCCAGCAGCCCCGGGACAGGGGAGGGTCAGCCCCAGCATTTT; CDR3aa: CASSPGTGEGQPQHF
j_gene: TRBJ1-1; abundance: once; d_gene: -; v_gene: TRBV4-1; CDR3nt: TGCGCCAGCAGCCACCCCGACAGGCCCACTGAAGCTTTCTTT; CDR3aa: CASSHPDRPTEAFF
j_gene: TRBJ2-3; abundance: -; d_gene: TRBD2; v_gene: TRBV27; CDR3nt: TGTGCCAGCAACCAACCCTCTAGCGGGAGTGTAGATACGCAGTATTTT; CDR3aa: CASNQPSSGSVDTQYF
j_gene: TRBJ2-7; abundance: -; d_gene: -; v_gene: TRBV5-1; CDR3nt: TGCGCCAGCAGCTTGGCCAGGGGAAGCCCCTACGAGCAGTACTTC; CDR3aa: CASSLARGSPYEQYF
j_gene: TRBJ1-1; abundance: -; d_gene: -; v_gene: TRBV19; CDR3nt: TGTGCCAGTAGTCCCCTCCCCGGGGCGGGGAGGGGGGTGAACACTGAAGCTTTCTTT; CDR3aa: CASSPLPGAGRGVNTEAFF
j_gene: TRBJ2-1; abundance: -; d_gene: -; v_gene: TRBV7-9; CDR3nt: TGTGCCAGCAGCACACCCTCTGGCGGTTTGAATGAGCAGTTCTTC; CDR3aa: CASSTPSGGLNEQFF
j_gene: TRBJ1-1; abundance: -; d_gene: -; v_gene: TRBV18; CDR3nt: TGTGCCAGCTCGCCGAACTCGGGGAGCACTGAAGCTTTCTTT; CDR3aa: CASSPNSGSTEAFF
j_gene: TRBJ1-5; abundance: -; d_gene: -; v_gene: TRBV19; CDR3nt: TGTGCCAGTAGATTTAGGGGGAGCAATCAGCCCCAGCATTTT; CDR3aa: CASRFRGSNQPQHF
j_gene: TRBJ1-3; abundance: -; d_gene: -; v_gene: TRBV7-9; CDR3nt: TGTGCCAGCAGCTTAGTAACAGGCTCTGGAAACACCATATATTTT; CDR3aa: CASSLVTGSGNTIYF
j_gene: TRBJ1-2; abundance: -; d_gene: TRBD1; v_gene: TRBV15; CDR3nt: TGTGCCACCAGCGAAGACAGGGGATGGGGCTACACCTTC; CDR3aa: CATSEDRGWGYTF
j_gene: TRBJ1-1; abundance: once; d_gene: -; v_gene: TRBV10-3; CDR3nt: TGTGCCATCAGTGGCGGGGCTGGGAAAAGTAACACTGAAGCTTTCTTT; CDR3aa: CAISGGAGKSNTEAFF
j_gene: TRBJ2-7; abundance: -; d_gene: -; v_gene: TRBV7-9; CDR3nt: TGTGCCAGCAGCTCCAGTGGTCCCTACGAGCAGTACTTC; CDR3aa: CASSSSGPYEQYF
j_gene: TRBJ1-5; abundance: -; d_gene: -; v_gene: TRBV6-5; CDR3nt: TGTGCCAGCAGTTTGGGCGGGGTGGATCAGCCCCAGCATTTT; CDR3aa: CASSLGGVDQPQHF
j_gene: TRBJ2-1; abundance: once; d_gene: -; v_gene: TRBV29-1; CDR3nt: TGCAGCGCCCAGAGTTACCGAGGCAATGAGCAGTTCTTC; CDR3aa: CSAQSYRGNEQFF
j_gene: TRBJ1-2; abundance: -; d_gene: TRBD1; v_gene: TRBV7-9; CDR3nt: TGTGCCAGCAGCTTAGAGAGGGCCACAGGGGGCGCAGGAGGCTACACCTTC; CDR3aa: CASSLERATGGAGGYTF
j_gene: TRBJ2-4; abundance: few; d_gene: -; v_gene: TRBV21-1; CDR3nt: TGTGCCAGCAGCAACGACGGACAGGAGTCCGTAGCCAAAAACATTCAGTACTTC; CDR3aa: CASSNDGQESVAKNIQYF
j_gene: TRBJ1-2; abundance: -; d_gene: TRBD1; v_gene: TRBV6-5; CDR3nt: TGTGCCAGCAGATTACAGGGGGCGAACTATGGCTACACCTTC; CDR3aa: CASRLQGANYGYTF
j_gene: TRBJ1-5; abundance: -; d_gene: -; v_gene: TRBV2; CDR3nt: TGTGCCAGCAGTGATGAGGGATCTGGGGGCAATCAGCCCCAGCATTTT; CDR3aa: CASSDEGSGGNQPQHF
j_gene: TRBJ1-5; abundance: -; d_gene: TRBD1; v_gene: TRBV30; CDR3nt: TGTGCCTGGAGGGCCATGGGACAGGCTCAGCCCCAGCATTTT; CDR3aa: CAWRAMGQAQPQHF
j_gene: TRBJ1-5; abundance: -; d_gene: -; v_gene: TRBV2; CDR3nt: TGTGCCAGCAAGTTTATAGAGGAACAGCCCCAGCATTTT; CDR3aa: CASKFIEEQPQHF
j_gene: TRBJ2-7; abundance: -; d_gene: TRBD1; v_gene: TRBV19; CDR3nt: TGTGCCAGTGGGAGCCGGGACAGAGGATCCTACGAGCAGTACTTC; CDR3aa: CASGSRDRGSYEQYF
j_gene: TRBJ2-3; abundance: -; d_gene: TRBD2; v_gene: TRBV20-1; CDR3nt: TGCAGTGCTAATGATCTAGCGGGATTTAGGACAGATACGCAGTATTTT; CDR3aa: CSANDLAGFRTDTQYF
j_gene: TRBJ2-5; abundance: -; d_gene: TRBD1; v_gene: TRBV6-5; CDR3nt: TGTGCCAGCAGTCGGGGACAGGGGTGGGAGACCCAGTACTTC; CDR3aa: CASSRGQGWETQYF
j_gene: TRBJ2-1; abundance: -; d_gene: -; v_gene: TRBV5-5; CDR3nt: TGTGCCAGCACCCGGGACACGAAAAATGAGCAGTTCTTC; CDR3aa: CASTRDTKNEQFF
j_gene: TRBJ1-5; abundance: few; d_gene: -; v_gene: TRBV4-1; CDR3nt: TGCGCCAGCAGCCAAGATAGGGGGTTTGACAATCAGCCCCAGCATTTT; CDR3aa: CASSQDRGFDNQPQHF
j_gene: TRBJ1-4; abundance: -; d_gene: -; v_gene: TRBV18; CDR3nt: TGTGCCAGCTCACAAGCGACAGATGAAAAACTGTTTTTT; CDR3aa: CASSQATDEKLFF
j_gene: TRBJ1-1; abundance: -; d_gene: TRBD1; v_gene: TRBV5-1; CDR3nt: TGCGCCAGCAGCTCGGGGGACAGCGGAAATATGAACACTGAAGCTTTCTTT; CDR3aa: CASSSGDSGNMNTEAFF
j_gene: TRBJ2-3; abundance: -; d_gene: -; v_gene: TRBV11-3; CDR3nt: TGTGCCACCGATCCTGGACAGACAGATACGCAGTATTTT; CDR3aa: CATDPGQTDTQYF
j_gene: TRBJ2-5; abundance: -; d_gene: -; v_gene: TRBV5-6; CDR3nt: TGTGCCAGCAGCTTGGGACAGTCGACGCAGGAGACCCAGTACTTC; CDR3aa: CASSLGQSTQETQYF
j_gene: TRBJ1-2; abundance: -; d_gene: -; v_gene: TRBV3-1/TRBV3-2; CDR3nt: TGTGCCAGCAGCCAAGATTGGCAGGGTGGGGGCTACACCTTC; CDR3aa: CASSQDWQGGGYTF
j_gene: TRBJ1-1; abundance: few; d_gene: -; v_gene: TRBV30; CDR3nt: TGTGCCTGGCAAGGGACGGAGGGCACTGAAGCTTTCTTT; CDR3aa: CAWQGTEGTEAFF
j_gene: TRBJ2-3; abundance: -; d_gene: TRBD1; v_gene: TRBV27; CDR3nt: TGTGCCAGCAGCCCGACAGGGAAGACGCAGTATTTT; CDR3aa: CASSPTGKTQYF